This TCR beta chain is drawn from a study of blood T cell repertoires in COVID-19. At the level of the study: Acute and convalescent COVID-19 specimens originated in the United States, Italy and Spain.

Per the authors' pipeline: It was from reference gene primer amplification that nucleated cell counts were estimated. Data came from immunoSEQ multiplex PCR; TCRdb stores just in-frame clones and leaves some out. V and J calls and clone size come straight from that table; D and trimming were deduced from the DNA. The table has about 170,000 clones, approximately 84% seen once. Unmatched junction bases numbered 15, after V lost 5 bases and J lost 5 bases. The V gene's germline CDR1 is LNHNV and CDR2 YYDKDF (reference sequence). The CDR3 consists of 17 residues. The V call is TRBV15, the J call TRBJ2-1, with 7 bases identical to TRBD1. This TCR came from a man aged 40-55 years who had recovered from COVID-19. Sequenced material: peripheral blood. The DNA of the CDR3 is TGTGCCACCAGCCCCCCAAGCCACCGGGACAGACACAATGAGCAGTTCTTC. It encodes CATSPPSHRDRHNEQFF. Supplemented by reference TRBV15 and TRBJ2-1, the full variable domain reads DAMVIQNPRYQVTQFGKPVTLSCSQTLNHNVMYWYQQKSSQAPKLLFHYYDKDFNNEADTPDNFQSRRPNTSFCFLDIRSPGLGDTAMYLCATSPPSHRDRHNEQFFGPGTRLTVL.